This record looks at one T cell receptor beta chain sequence and its context. Its antigen is not known. At the DNA level, this CDR3 is encoded by other sequences in the same sample as well. The data are from a study of CD4 T cells in relation to SARS-CoV-2 and coronaviruses. Study at large: TCR beta CDR3s were sequenced after roughly ten-day antigen culture of PBMCs. Shared crossreactive spike epitopes were mapped to their HLA restriction.

Before the COVID-19 pandemic, during about 2011-2019, CD4+ T cells were taken from unexposed donors. The cells were cultured for roughly 11 days before CD4+ T cells were isolated. As cell numbers allowed, unexposed-donor CD4+ T cells faced SARS-CoV-2 S/N and four cold-coronavirus spikes. There are 11 residues in the CDR3. Trimming took off 2 bases at V and 3 bases at J, with 2 bases between the two ends. Germline V gene sequence: CDR1 SGHRS, CDR2 YFSETQ. General observations from the study: Crossreactivity was assessed only for spike protein, not other viral proteins.

Assay: immunoSEQ multiplex PCR; the TCRdb copy retains only in-frame clones and omits some. Of 20,000 to 30,000 clones listed, roughly four fifths were seen once; the top ten hold roughly 18%. Sequencing used CD4+ T cells from PBMCs, cultured in vitro. The chain recombines TRBV5-1 with TRBJ2-5; D not certain. The receptor's source is a human donor in good health. The CDR3 region is CASSFEETQYF. The CDR3 region has the DNA TGCGCCAGCAGCTTCGAAGAGACCCAGTACTTC. The full variable domain, completed using reference TRBV5-1 and TRBJ2-5, is KAGVTQTPRYLIKTRGQQVTLSCSPISGHRSVSWYQQTPGQGLQFLFEYFSETQRNKGNFPGRFSGRQFSNSRSEMNVSTLELGDSALYLCASSFEETQYFGPGTRLLVL.